Detailed here is one T cell receptor beta chain. This clonotype came up many times. Its antigen specificity is not known. Base qualities are missing; no much larger clone stands one base away. Library construction relied on multiplex PCR. Sequenced using an Illumina HiSeq 4000. iRepertoire HTBI primers and Arm-PCR amplification of CDR3 regions were used to construct TCR beta libraries. Gel purification was performed on PCR products prior to sequencing. As for how the authors treated the data: A total of fewer than 65 TRBV and 14 TRBJ segments were identified across samples and were used for gene usage analysis of CDR3 amino acid clonotypes. COPE and FqMerger were used to merge the filtered high-quality paired reads into contigs. BLAST was used to align contigs to IMGT TRBV, TRBD and TRBJ reference genes, with CDR3 defined following IMGT. Any clonotype with a frequency above 0.1% was classified as a highly expanded clone. Repertoire diversity was measured by Shannon entropy, and V-J evenness by the Gini coefficient. A clonotype was considered public if more than one individual shared it. TCRdb reprocessed the public reads (quality trimming at Q25 with fastp, clone calling with MiXCR) and kept in-frame beta chains. Every entry covers one CDR3 protein and lists the most common genes and DNA from its rows. TCRdb's processing, not the study's, gives the V and J calls here. Within this sample are about 340,000 distinct CDR3 sequences, with around a fifth of them counted one time only. The ten biggest clones cover less than 35% of the sample.

This sample was included in a study of regulatory T cells in long-lasting Graves disease (dated by TCRdb to the early 2020s). Describing the broader study: Persistent Graves' disease was defined as persistently positive TSH receptor autoantibodies together with antithyroid drug treatment for over 5 years. Peripheral blood TCR sequencing and RNA sequencing compared persistent Graves' disease patients with newly diagnosed Graves' disease patients. The study took place in China and was registered as a clinical trial. A total of roughly 35 samples underwent TCR sequencing: about 13 from persistent and around 20 from newly diagnosed Graves' disease patients. Antithyroid drugs had been taken for 10 to 13 years on average by persistent Graves' disease patients in the clinical cohort. The investigation overall reported the following: The study examined only peripheral blood because the primary lesion, thyroid tissue, could not be accessed. The authors acknowledged the small sample size as a limitation that may reduce accuracy. Persistent patients shared more public clonotypes among themselves (more than 2,500) than newly diagnosed patients did (roughly 920). Persistent Graves' disease patients showed lower TCR Shannon entropy and fewer highly expanded clones than newly diagnosed patients, suggesting clonal expansion. TRBV28, TRBJ1-2 and TRBJ2-5 were preferentially used in persistent disease, while TRBV20-1 and TRBJ2-1 were favored in newly diagnosed disease. Only the TCR beta chain was sequenced and analyzed.

This sample's time point label indicates: persistent/refractory GD, antithyroid drugs over 5 years with positive TRAb. For both TCR sequencing and RNA sequencing, RNA was extracted from PBMCs in TRIzol. Graves' disease was diagnosed according to American Thyroid Association guidelines. The patients came from an endocrinology department in Xi'an, China. Each patient gave approximately 9 milliliters of peripheral blood, collected in an EDTA anticoagulant tube. PBMCs were isolated by Ficoll Paque Plus density gradient separation without further T cell sorting. RNA quality was checked with an Agilent 2100 Bioanalyzer and agarose gel, and concentration with a NanoDrop 2000. From its cysteine to its phenylalanine, the CDR3 spans 17 amino acids. CDR3 DNA only is kept here, 51 bases in frame from base 1. V is clipped by 5 bases and J by 5 bases, and the sequence between their germline boundaries is 21 bases long. Based on the germline V gene, the CDR1 and CDR2 sequences are MRHNA and SNTAGT.

The chain employs TRBV6-4 and TRBJ1-4, and perhaps TRBD1 as D gene, on 5 matching bases. Sequences were derived from peripheral blood mononuclear cells (PBMCs), sampled when the disease was refractory, from a patient treated with antithyroid drugs. The clonotype originates from a female donor with Graves disease. The DNA is as follows: TGTGCCAGCAGTAGAGGATGGGGGACGCTAGTAAATGAAAAACTGTTTTTT. Translated, this is CASSRGWGTLVNEKLFF.